One and the same sample provided the 21 T cell receptor beta chains below, sequenced in a study of EBV T-cell therapy then PD-1 blockade in nasopharyngeal carcinoma. Treatment defined: AdE1-LMPpoly-expanded autologous EBV-specific T-cell therapy followed by anti-PD-1 nivolumab. No antigens are known for them. The assay was immunoSEQ multiplex PCR, and TCRdb's table has in-frame clones only and misses some. The sample has under 20,000 clones; approximately 84% are singletons. The sequences come from CD8+ T cells from blood, collected at roughly day 35 from a patient whose treatment included autologous EBV-specific T cells and nivolumab. The source is a man in his forties with nasopharyngeal carcinoma.

V usage is TRBV7-2 and J usage is TRBJ2-1; D tentatively reads TRBD1 or TRBD2 (5 bases each). V was clipped by 2 bases and J by 5 bases, with 22 bases between them. CDR3 length: 18 residues. Germline V gene lookup returns CDR1 SGHTA and CDR2 FQGNSA. As DNA, the CDR3 is TGTGCCAGCAGCTTAATGAACCCCTACCGGGTGGGGGACAATGAGCAGTTCTTC. Its translation: CASSLMNPYRVGDNEQFF.

V and J are TRBV6-5 and TRBJ1-2; no reliable D call. The CDR3 covers 14 residues. V lost 8 bases, J lost 1 base, and 14 bases lay in between. The V gene's germline CDR1 is MNHEY and CDR2 SVGAGI. Written as DNA, the CDR3 is TGTGCCAGCGGAGAACGGATCTTTAACTATGGCTACACCTTC. Its protein product is CASGERIFNYGYTF.

The CDR3 DNA sequence: TGTGCCAGCAGTTTCGCGTGGACTGAAGCTTTCTTT. Translating gives CASSFAWTEAFF. V and J are TRBV12-3 or TRBV12-4 and TRBJ1-1; D is unresolved. This CDR3 is built from 12 residues. V dropped 3 bases and J dropped 5 bases, with 7 bases sitting between them.

This clone has only a few counts. This chain connects TRBV13 to TRBJ2-3; D is unresolved. The CDR3 loop spans 14 amino acids. Germline lookup yields CDR1 PRHDT and CDR2 FYEKMQ (reference sequence). Trimming removed 10 bases at V and 0 bases at J, with 14 bases between. CDR3 nucleotides: TGTGCCACCCGCCTAGAACTTAGCACAGATACGCAGTATTTT. It specifies CATRLELSTDTQYF.

This clone came up once. The chain carries TRBV24-1 and TRBJ2-3; TRBD2 is a possible D gene (7 bases). V was pared by 0 bases and J by 4 bases, with 13 bases between. CDR1 KGHDR and CDR2 SFDVKD come from the germline V gene. The CDR3 consists of 16 residues. This CDR3 reads CATSDLAPGGPDTQYF. As DNA, the CDR3 is TGTGCCACCAGTGATTTGGCCCCCGGGGGGCCAGATACGCAGTATTTT.

This chain joins TRBV18 and TRBJ1-6; no reliable D call. Trimming cost V 6 bases and J 0 bases, with 6 bases left between them. Germline V gene sequence: CDR1 KGHSH, CDR2 LQKENI. The CDR3 covers 14 residues. The CDR3 sequence: CASSKSSYNSPLHF. The CDR3 DNA follows: TGTGCCAGCTCCAAGAGCTCCTATAATTCACCCCTCCACTTT.

V and J are TRBV4-2 and TRBJ2-7, with 8 bases that match TRBD2. Germline V lookup: CDR1 LGHNA, CDR2 YNFKEQ. The CDR3 spans 15 residues. J was trimmed by 3 bases and V by 1 base; bases with no gene match: 5. For the CDR3, the DNA is TGTGCCAGCAGCCAAGGCGCGGGGGGAAACTACGAGCAGTACTTC. Translated, it gives CASSQGAGGNYEQYF.

There are a few counts of this clone. V and J are TRBV9 and TRBJ2-7; D possibly corresponds to TRBD1 (6 bases). V dropped 3 bases and J dropped 4 bases, with 14 bases sitting between them. The CDR3 has 14 residues. From germline, CDR1 is SGDLS and CDR2 YYNGEE. The DNA for the CDR3 is TGTGCCAGCAGCGCTTCACAGGGTAAATACGAGCAGTACTTC. The encoded protein is CASSASQGKYEQYF.

The chain employs TRBV6-6 and TRBJ1-1, with 7 nucleotides matching TRBD1. The CDR3 spans 15 residues. Germline V gene data show CDR1 as MNHNY and CDR2 as SVGAGI (reference sequence). V was pared by 6 bases and J by 4 bases, with 11 bases of the junction left unmatched. The CDR3 protein is CASSLDPDRATEAFF. CDR3 bases: TGTGCCAGCAGCCTAGACCCCGACAGGGCCACTGAAGCTTTCTTT.

The V and J genes are TRBV6-2 or TRBV6-3 and TRBJ1-1; D gene uncertain. CDR1 is MNHEY, CDR2 SVGEGT, per germline. The CDR3 consists of 13 residues. The V gene lost 3 bases and the J gene lost 4 bases, with 9 bases spanning the gap. For the CDR3, the DNA is TGTGCCAGCAGTTATGAGGGCGGCACTGAAGCTTTCTTT. It specifies CASSYEGGTEAFF.

The rearrangement links TRBV6-4 to TRBJ2-3; 11 bases align to TRBD1. Trimming at V came to 5 bases and at J to 5 bases, leaving 6 bases not matched to a gene. The CDR3 has 15 residues. CDR1 and CDR2 (germline): MRHNA, SNTAGT. CDR3 coding DNA: TGTGCCAGCAGTTCCTCGGGACAGGGGGGAGATACGCAGTATTTT. Residues: CASSSSGQGGDTQYF.

V and J are TRBV18 and TRBJ1-5; D gene unclear. The CDR3 length is 15 residues. Per the germline V gene, CDR1 is KGHSH and CDR2 is LQKENI. Deletions cut 2 bases from V and 0 bases from J, with 8 bases between. The CDR3 loop reads CASSPSAYSNQPQHF. CDR3 nucleotide sequence: TGTGCCAGCTCACCATCCGCTTATAGCAATCAGCCCCAGCATTTT. Looking up the rest from reference TRBV18 and TRBJ1-5 gives the full variable domain: NAGVMQNPRHLVRRRGQEARLRCSPMKGHSHVYWYRQLPEEGLKFMVYLQKENIIDESGMPKERFSAEFPKEGPSILRIQQVVRGDSAAYFCASSPSAYSNQPQHFGDGTRLSIL.

This chain links TRBV5-1 with TRBJ2-3; D may correspond to TRBD1 or TRBD2 (6 bases each). CDR3 length equals 16 residues. V was clipped by 0 bases and J by 6 bases, with 17 bases between them. Looked up from germline, CDR1 is SGHRS and CDR2 is YFSETQ. The CDR3 nucleotides read TGCGCCAGCAGCTTGGCCGGGGGCGGAGCCGCCGATACGCAGTATTTT. Protein: CASSLAGGGAADTQYF.

This clone is a singleton in its sample. Written as DNA, the CDR3 is TGTGCCAGCAGCCCTACGGCCGGGACACCTTATGGCTACACCTTC. Translated: CASSPTAGTPYGYTF. V and J are TRBV7-3 and TRBJ1-2; tentative D call: TRBD1 (6 bases). Germline V lookup: CDR1 SGHTA, CDR2 FQGTGA. Deletions cut 5 bases from V and 5 bases from J, with 18 bases between. The CDR3 extends over 15 amino acids.

This chain connects TRBV7-9 to TRBJ1-2, with D unresolved. Germline CDR1 reads SEHNR; CDR2 reads FQNEAQ (reference sequence). With 10 bases removed from V and 6 bases from J, the gap between germline ends came to 9 bases. This CDR3 is built from 10 residues. This chain's CDR3 is CAIVGNGYTF. The CDR3 DNA reads as TGTGCCATCGTGGGGAATGGCTACACCTTC.

The J gene is TRBJ2-2, the V gene TRBV6-5; 10 nucleotides line up with TRBD2. This CDR3 spans 15 amino acids. Germline V CDR1 and CDR2: MNHEY, SVGAGI. The trim removed 6 bases at V and 6 bases at J, leaving 7 bases unmatched. The DNA of the CDR3 is TGTGCCAGCAGAAGCGGGGGGGGTATCGCCGGGGAGCTGTTTTTT. This codes for CASRSGGGIAGELFF.

This sequence joins TRBV3-1 (or the pseudogene TRBV3-2) and TRBJ2-4; TRBD2 aligns across 7 bases. The CDR3 totals 19 residues. The V gene's germline CDR1 is LGHDT and CDR2 YNNKEL (reference sequence). V dropped 0 bases and J dropped 5; count of bases not matched to a gene: 16. The CDR3 DNA is TGTGCCAGCAGCCAAGATCGTGAGAGTGTTGGGGACTATGAAAACATTCAGTACTTC. Amino acids: CASSQDRESVGDYENIQYF.

This chain links TRBV6-2 or TRBV6-3 with TRBJ1-2, with D possibly matching TRBD1 (5 bases). Germline V gene data show CDR1 as MNHEY and CDR2 as SVGEGT. The CDR3 extends over 15 amino acids. V lost 5 bases and J 6 bases, leaving 19 bases between the germline ends. CDR3 in DNA: TGTGCCAGCAGTCTACGCCACGGACGCAGGGATGGCTACACCTTC. Protein: CASSLRHGRRDGYTF.

The chain links TRBV6-5 to TRBJ2-3, with TRBD1 identical over 8 bases. J gave up 4 bases and V 2 bases, and 2 bases lay outside the gene matches. CDR3 length equals 14 residues. CDR1 and CDR2 (germline): MNHEY, SVGAGI. The CDR3 region is CASSYAGGPDTQYF. In DNA form, the CDR3 reads TGTGCCAGCAGTTACGCAGGGGGCCCAGATACGCAGTATTTT.

The J gene is TRBJ1-5, the V gene TRBV6-2 or TRBV6-3; D unresolved. The germline gives CDR1 MNHEY, CDR2 SVGEGT. The CDR3 is 14 amino acids. V was shortened by 6 bases and J by 5 bases, with 14 bases between the two germline ends. CDR3 sequence: CASSLVTWDQPQHF. The CDR3 DNA reads as TGTGCCAGCAGCCTCGTTACATGGGATCAGCCCCAGCATTTT.

This clone was picked up a small number of times. The chain joins TRBV6-1 to TRBJ1-5; tentative D call: TRBD1 (5 bases). The CDR3 loop spans 14 amino acids. The V gene lost 3 bases and the J gene lost 4 bases, with 10 bases spanning the gap. The germline V gene has CDR1 MNHNS and CDR2 SASEGT. This CDR3 is CASSDGGGNQPQHF. The CDR3 bases are TGTGCCAGCAGTGACGGGGGAGGGAATCAGCCCCAGCATTTT.